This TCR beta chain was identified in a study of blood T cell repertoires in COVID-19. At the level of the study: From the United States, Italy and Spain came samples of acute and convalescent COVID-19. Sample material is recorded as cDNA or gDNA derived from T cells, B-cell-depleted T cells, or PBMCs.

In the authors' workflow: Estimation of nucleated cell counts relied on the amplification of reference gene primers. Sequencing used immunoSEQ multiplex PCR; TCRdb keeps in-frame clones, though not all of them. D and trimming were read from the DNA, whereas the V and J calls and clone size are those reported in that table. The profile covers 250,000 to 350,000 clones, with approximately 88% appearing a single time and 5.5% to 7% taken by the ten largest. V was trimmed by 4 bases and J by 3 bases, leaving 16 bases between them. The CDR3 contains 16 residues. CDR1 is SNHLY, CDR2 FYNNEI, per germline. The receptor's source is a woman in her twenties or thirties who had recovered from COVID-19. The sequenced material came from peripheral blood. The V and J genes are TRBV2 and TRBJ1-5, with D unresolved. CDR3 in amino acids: CASSVFHSPYNQPQHF. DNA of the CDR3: TGTGCCAGCAGTGTGTTTCACTCCCCGTACAATCAGCCCCAGCATTTT.